These 18 T cell receptor beta chains came from one sample sequenced in a study of immune evolution from preneoplasia to lung adenocarcinoma. This table comes from immunoSEQ multiplex PCR, and its TCRdb copy is limited to in-frame clones, with some not included. Here the sample spans around 6,300 clones, more than 80% being singletons. The sequenced sample was FFPE invasive lung adenocarcinoma tissue. All receptors derive from a person between 45 and 75 years old with lung adenocarcinoma.

This CDR3 reads CSVTDSRRGETQYF. CDR3 in DNA: TGCAGCGTCACCGACAGCCGCCGCGGGGAGACCCAGTACTTC. V and J are TRBV29-1 and TRBJ2-5, with D perhaps given as TRBD1 or TRBD2 (5 bases each). The CDR3 runs to 14 residues. V dropped 6 bases and J dropped 5 bases, with 19 bases sitting between them. The germline V gene encodes CDR1 SQVTM and CDR2 ANQGSEA. Looking up the rest from reference TRBV29-1 and TRBJ2-5 gives the full variable domain: SAVISQKPSRDICQRGTSLTIQCQVDSQVTMMFWYRQQPGQSLTLIATANQGSEATYESGFVIDKFPISRPNLTFSTLTVSNMSPEDSSIYLCSVTDSRRGETQYFGPGTRLLVL.

With regard to this clone: The sample carries other DNA sequences with the same CDR3. In DNA form, the CDR3 reads TGTGCCAGCTCCTACGAATCGGGATCGTCCGGGGAGCTGTTTTTT. Protein product: CASSYESGSSGELFF. The V gene is TRBV18, the J gene TRBJ2-2; possible D gene TRBD2, 5 bases. The CDR3 contains 15 residues. Trimming removed 6 bases from V and 6 bases from J, with 17 bases in between. Germline V gene lookup returns CDR1 KGHSH and CDR2 LQKENI. Full variable domain (rest looked up from reference TRBV18 and TRBJ2-2): NAGVMQNPRHLVRRRGQEARLRCSPMKGHSHVYWYRQLPEEGLKFMVYLQKENIIDESGMPKERFSAEFPKEGPSILRIQQVVRGDSAAYFCASSYESGSSGELFFGEGSRLTVL.

In the case of this clone: No DNA is shown, since the ends of the CDR3 on it are uncertain; the CDR3 is the one TCRdb lists. CDR3 sequence: CASSKVGGGTGELFF. V is TRBV21-1 and J is TRBJ2-2; TRBD2 was called by the table and not checked on the DNA. TRBV21-1 is termed a pseudogene. The CDR3 spans 15 residues, counting both ends.

This clone came up once. A junction end diverges from the germline sequence, so it may reflect a read error. V and J are TRBV7-9 and TRBJ2-7; D gene unclear. CDR1 and CDR2 (germline): SEHNR, FQNEAQ (reference sequence). This CDR3 is built from 15 residues. CDR3 DNA: TGTGCCAGCAGCTTAGCGGCGGAGCCATCCTACGAGCAATACTTC. Translation gives CASSLAAEPSYEQYF.

V usage is TRBV20-1 and J usage is TRBJ1-4; weak D call: TRBD1 (6 bases). Germline V lookup: CDR1 DFQATT, CDR2 SNEGSKA (reference sequence). This CDR3 spans 11 amino acids. Deletions cut 4 bases from V and 8 bases from J, with 8 bases between. The CDR3 DNA follows: TGCAGTGCTAAGGGGGTGGAAAAACTGTTTTTT. It is translated as CSAKGVEKLFF.

Only one count was recorded for this clone. The gene calls are TRBV15 and TRBJ2-1; D might be TRBD1 or TRBD2, each matching 5 bases. V gave up 1 base and J gave up 7 bases, with 23 bases separating them. This CDR3 has 18 amino acids. The germline gives CDR1 LNHNV, CDR2 YYDKDF (reference sequence). The CDR3 region is CATSRGALGVRFGNEQFF. The CDR3, as DNA: TGTGCCACCAGCAGAGGGGCTCTGGGGGTGAGATTCGGTAATGAGCAGTTCTTC. The full variable domain, with the rest looked up from reference TRBV15 and TRBJ2-1, is DAMVIQNPRYQVTQFGKPVTLSCSQTLNHNVMYWYQQKSSQAPKLLFHYYDKDFNNEADTPDNFQSRRPNTSFCFLDIRSPGLGDTAMYLCATSRGALGVRFGNEQFFGPGTRLTVL.

The chain recombines TRBV5-1 with TRBJ2-5; D gene uncertain. This CDR3 is built from 13 residues. Trimming cost V 5 bases and J 1 base, with 9 bases left between them. Germline V CDR1 and CDR2: SGHRS, YFSETQ. CDR3 nucleotides: TGCGCCAGCAGAGTGGGCAGCCAAGAGACCCAGTACTTC. As protein: CASRVGSQETQYF. Variable domain in full (rest from reference TRBV5-1 and TRBJ2-5): KAGVTQTPRYLIKTRGQQVTLSCSPISGHRSVSWYQQTPGQGLQFLFEYFSETQRNKGNFPGRFSGRQFSNSRSEMNVSTLELGDSALYLCASRVGSQETQYFGPGTRLLVL.

V is TRBV14 and J is TRBJ2-3; D may be TRBD1 or TRBD2 (5 bases each). V gave up 0 bases and J gave up 3 bases, with 13 bases separating them. The CDR3 runs to 16 residues. Per the germline V gene, CDR1 is SGHDN and CDR2 is FVKESK. CDR3 in DNA: TGTGCCAGCAGCCAAGACGCAGGGACCATAACAGATACGCAGTATTTT. Protein: CASSQDAGTITDTQYF.

In this sample, this clone turned up once. J is TRBJ1-2 and V is TRBV20-1, with D perhaps matching TRBD1 (6 bases). Looked up from germline, CDR1 is DFQATT and CDR2 is SNEGSKA (reference sequence). V was clipped by 6 bases and J by 8 bases, with 13 bases between them. The CDR3 extends over 11 amino acids. The DNA for the CDR3 is TGCAGTGCCCCGGGGGCTCCAGGCTACACCTTC. This encodes CSAPGAPGYTF.

CDR3: CASSRNNEQFF. The CDR3 DNA follows: TGTGCCAGCAGTCGGAATAATGAGCAGTTCTTC. This chain uses TRBV6-1 with TRBJ2-1, with no clear D. Per germline, CDR1 MNHNS and CDR2 SASEGT. The ends were cut back, 5 bases at V and 7 bases at J, with 6 bases in the middle. The CDR3 runs to 11 residues.

The count of this clone is one. The chain links TRBV19 to TRBJ2-1; D ambiguous. With 5 bases removed from V and 5 bases from J, the gap between germline ends came to 7 bases. This CDR3 spans 12 amino acids. In germline, CDR1 is LNHDA, CDR2 SQIVND (reference sequence). CDR3 loop: CASSAGNNEQFF. CDR3 nucleotides: TGTGCCAGTAGTGCTGGCAACAATGAGCAGTTCTTC.

The chain links TRBV25-1 to TRBJ1-6, with 7 nucleotides matching TRBD1. Germline V CDR1 and CDR2: MGHDK, SYGVNS. CDR3 size: 13 residues. J lost 5 bases, V lost 6 bases, and 1 base had no gene match. In DNA form, the CDR3 reads TGTGCCAGCAGGGGACAGAATAATTCACCCCTCCACTTT. It encodes CASRGQNNSPLHF. Variable domain in full (rest from reference TRBV25-1 and TRBJ1-6): EADIYQTPRYLVIGTGKKITLECSQTMGHDKMYWYQQDPGMELHLIHYSYGVNSTEKGDLSSESTVSRIRTEHFPLTLESARPSHTSQYLCASRGQNNSPLHFGNGTRLTVT.

This clone was seen once. The J gene is TRBJ2-3, the V gene TRBV30; 9 bases agree with TRBD2. Germline V gene sequence: CDR1 GTSNPN, CDR2 SVGIG (reference sequence). V lost 0 bases, J lost 4 bases, and 8 bases stayed unmatched. This CDR3 spans 16 amino acids. The CDR3 DNA reads TGTGCCTGGAGTGTACGGGCGGGAGGGCCATCAGATACGCAGTATTTT. It yields the protein CAWSVRAGGPSDTQYF.

The chain has TRBV4-2 and TRBJ1-4; 9 nucleotides match TRBD1. CDR3 length: 16 residues. V lost 1 base and J lost 5; bases outside the gene matches: 5. Germline CDR1 is LGHNA and CDR2 is YNFKEQ. CDR3 nucleotides: TGTGCCAGCAGCCAAGTTCAAGGGACAGGGAATGAAAAACTGTTTTTT. Translated, it gives CASSQVQGTGNEKLFF.

V gene TRBV11-1 combines with J gene TRBJ2-4; the D gene is possibly TRBD1 (5 bases). The CDR3 is 16 residues long. V gave up 5 bases and J gave up 0 bases, with 14 bases separating them. Germline CDR1 and CDR2: SGHAT and FQDESV (reference sequence). The DNA of the CDR3 is TGTGCCAGCAGCCCCACAGGCGTTCTAGCCAAAAACATTCAGTACTTC. This gives the protein CASSPTGVLAKNIQYF.

This rearrangement joins TRBV5-4 to TRBJ2-1; D perhaps matches TRBD1 (7 bases). Trimming removed 1 base from V and 13 bases from J, with 21 bases in between. Germline CDR1 reads SGHNT; CDR2 reads YYREEE (reference sequence). This CDR3 has 15 residues. CDR3 DNA sequence: TGTGCCAGCAGCTTGTACTTGGAGGGGGCTAGACCTCAGTTCTTC. Translating it yields CASSLYLEGARPQFF.

The chain couples TRBV7-9 to TRBJ2-4; D remains ambiguous. The length of the CDR3 is 16 residues. The ends were cut back, 5 bases at V and 0 bases at J, with 14 bases in the middle. Germline assignment: CDR1 SEHNR and CDR2 FQNEAQ (reference sequence). CDR3 nucleotide sequence: TGTGCCAGCAGCCCCAAGAACCGGCTAGCCAAAAACATTCAGTACTTC. Translated: CASSPKNRLAKNIQYF.

This clone was seen only once. This chain links TRBV14 with TRBJ2-7; 9 nucleotides match TRBD1. The CDR3 is made up of 15 amino acids. Germline V gives CDR1 SGHDN, CDR2 FVKESK. V gave up 4 bases and J gave up 3 bases; unmatched junction bases: 7. The CDR3 is CASSLQGAPSYEQYF. CDR3 coding DNA: TGTGCCAGCAGCCTACAGGGGGCGCCAAGCTACGAGCAGTACTTC.